One sample yielded the 23 T cell receptor beta chains listed below, sequenced in a study of shared clonotypes between healthy human individuals. Sequencing was performed with immunoSEQ multiplex PCR; in TCRdb, only in-frame clones are kept and a portion is missing. The sample has more than 1.2 million clones; around 98.5% are singletons. The sample comprised naive CD4+ T cells sorted from blood. Subset in this sample: CD45RA+ positively selected. The receptor source for this set is a man aged 25 to 40 in good health.

The chain is built from TRBV5-1 and TRBJ2-1, with a possible D match to TRBD2 (6 bases). Germline V lookup: CDR1 SGHRS, CDR2 YFSETQ. V shed 5 bases and J shed 3 bases, with 9 bases lying between them. The CDR3 totals 13 residues. CDR3 DNA sequence: TGCGCCAGCAGTGTGGGACTCTACAATGAGCAGTTCTTC. Protein: CASSVGLYNEQFF.

This chain uses TRBV10-3 with TRBJ1-1; D is undetermined. V dropped 3 bases and J dropped 5 bases, with 16 bases sitting between them. The CDR3 runs to 15 residues. Germline assignment: CDR1 ENHRY and CDR2 SYGVKD. The CDR3 nucleotides are TGTGCCATCAGTGATTCCCTGGACCGGGTGACTGAAGCTTTCTTT. Its protein is CAISDSLDRVTEAFF.

In nucleotides, the CDR3 is TGTGCCAGCTCACTAGGCTCTGTCGGTGAAGCTTTCTTT. Translating it yields CASSLGSVGEAFF. The rearrangement joins TRBV18 to TRBJ1-1, with unresolved D. Per germline, CDR1 KGHSH and CDR2 LQKENI. CDR3 length: 13 residues. V lost 4 bases and J 7 bases, leaving 13 bases between the germline ends. The complete variable domain, with remaining parts taken from reference TRBV18 and TRBJ1-1, reads NAGVMQNPRHLVRRRGQEARLRCSPMKGHSHVYWYRQLPEEGLKFMVYLQKENIIDESGMPKERFSAEFPKEGPSILRIQQVVRGDSAAYFCASSLGSVGEAFFGQGTRLTVV.

The rearrangement links TRBV12-1 to TRBJ1-5; the table's D call of TRBD1 was not tested on the DNA. TRBV12-1 represents a pseudogene. CDR3 length equals 14 residues. CDR3 protein: CASSTGVCNQPQHF. In DNA form, the CDR3 reads TGTGCCAGCAGTACAGGCGTCTGCAATCAGCCCCAGCATTTT.

The chain employs TRBV30 and TRBJ2-3, with 9 bases that match TRBD1. Per the germline V gene, CDR1 is GTSNPN and CDR2 is SVGIG (reference sequence). The CDR3 is 15 residues long. Losses at the gene ends were 2 bases for V and 2 bases for J; bases not matched to a gene: 5. In DNA, the CDR3 is TGTGCCTGGAGTCAGGACAGGGGAATCACAGATACGCAGTATTTT. This translates into CAWSQDRGITDTQYF.

This rearrangement joins TRBV4-1 to TRBJ1-5; the D is unclear. The CDR3 runs 14 residues. From germline, CDR1 is MGHRA and CDR2 YSYEKL. The V gene lost 0 bases and the J gene lost 1 base, with 4 bases spanning the gap. CDR3 DNA sequence: TGCGCCAGCAGCCAAGATCACAGCAATCAGCCCCAGCATTTT. Residues: CASSQDHSNQPQHF.

The V call is TRBV29-1, the J call TRBJ1-1; D unclear. This CDR3 has 15 residues. The germline CDR1 and CDR2 sequences are SQVTM and ANQGSEA. V was cut by 4 bases and J by 1 base, with 16 bases left in between. Here the CDR3 DNA reads TGCAGCGTTGCGAACCGCGATCATGGGAACACTGAAGCTTTCTTT. It is translated as CSVANRDHGNTEAFF.

The gene calls are TRBV7-2 and TRBJ2-3; 12 bases are shared with TRBD2. The junction had 6 bases not matched to a gene; V was cut back by 5 bases and J by 3 bases. CDR1 and CDR2 from the germline V gene are SGHTA and FQGNSA. CDR3 length equals 16 residues. In nucleotides, the CDR3 is TGTGCCAGCAGCGCCCGACTAGCGGGAGAAACAGATACGCAGTATTTT. It yields the protein CASSARLAGETDTQYF.

This clone was seen only once. The chain carries TRBV5-6 and TRBJ2-5; D uncertain. The ends were cut back, 4 bases at V and 7 bases at J, with 8 bases in the middle. The V gene's germline CDR1 is SGHDT and CDR2 YYEEEE. The CDR3 is made up of 11 amino acids. The CDR3 sequence: CASSTTATQYF. CDR3 DNA sequence: TGTGCCAGCAGCACGACGGCGACCCAGTACTTC.

The chain has TRBV27 and TRBJ2-7; D not resolved. V was pared by 4 bases and J by 3 bases, with 10 bases between. Germline lookup yields CDR1 MNHEY and CDR2 SMNVEV (reference sequence). This CDR3 is built from 13 residues. CDR3 DNA sequence: TGTGCCAGCAGTTCCTCGGTGGGCTACGAGCAGTACTTC. Its protein is CASSSSVGYEQYF.

The chain links TRBV5-1 to TRBJ2-1; TRBD2 aligns across 7 bases. The CDR3 sequence is 17 residues long. Trimming at V came to 4 bases and at J to 7 bases, leaving 17 bases not matched to a gene. Germline V gives CDR1 SGHRS, CDR2 YFSETQ. The CDR3: CASSPTLSGGKGNEQFF. CDR3 coding DNA: TGCGCCAGCAGCCCTACTCTATCCGGGGGGAAGGGTAATGAGCAGTTCTTC.

J is TRBJ2-3 and V is TRBV7-3; TRBD2 is a possible D gene (6 bases). This CDR3 region has 15 residues. Looked up from germline, CDR1 is SGHTA and CDR2 is FQGTGA. Trimming pared 4 bases from V and 0 bases from J, leaving 11 bases between. CDR3 coding DNA: TGTGCCAGCAGCTCCGTAGGGACTAGCACAGATACGCAGTATTTT. Translation: CASSSVGTSTDTQYF.

The chain is built from TRBV9 and TRBJ2-3; D may be TRBD2 (6 bases). The V end was cut by 4 bases, the J end by 0 bases, with 18 bases between. This CDR3 has 17 residues. In germline, CDR1 is SGDLS, CDR2 YYNGEE. The CDR3 nucleotides read TGTGCCAGCAGCCCAGACGTGGGGACTGGCAGCACAGATACGCAGTATTTT. Protein sequence: CASSPDVGTGSTDTQYF.

This clone came up once. V usage is TRBV19 and J usage is TRBJ2-7; 11 bases match TRBD1. The V and J ends lost 6 bases and 0 bases, in that order; junction bases with no gene match: 10. CDR3 length: 17 residues. Germline V CDR1 and CDR2: LNHDA, SQIVND (reference sequence). CDR3 in DNA: TGTGCCAGTAGGCCCGGGACAGGGGGTTTCTACTCCTACGAGCAGTACTTC. Translated, it gives CASRPGTGGFYSYEQYF.

The rearrangement links TRBV18 to TRBJ2-1, with unresolved D. This CDR3 is built from 11 residues. The germline V gene encodes CDR1 KGHSH and CDR2 LQKENI. V was shortened by 4 bases and J by 12 bases, with 10 bases between the two germline ends. The chain's CDR3 is CASSLPPGQFF. The DNA of the CDR3 is TGTGCCAGCTCACTCCCACCCGGGCAGTTCTTC.

The genes are TRBV6-1 and TRBJ1-5; D not certain. This CDR3 spans 15 amino acids. Deletions cut 7 bases from V and 4 bases from J, with 17 bases between. Germline values: CDR1 MNHNS, CDR2 SASEGT. CDR3 sequence: CASTISPGLNQPQHF. CDR3 bases: TGTGCCAGCACTATCAGTCCAGGTCTTAATCAGCCCCAGCATTTT.

With regard to this clone: In the same sample, other DNA sequences code for this CDR3. The chain has TRBV20-1 and TRBJ1-1, with D uncertain. The V end was cut by 5 bases, the J end by 3 bases, with 4 bases between. Germline V CDR1 and CDR2: DFQATT, SNEGSKA (reference sequence). The CDR3 contains 10 residues. CDR3 nucleotides: TGCAGTGCTTCCTACACTGAAGCTTTCTTT. Amino acids: CSASYTEAFF.

V gene TRBV29-1 combines with J gene TRBJ2-1, with a tentative D call TRBD1 (7 bases). V dropped 4 bases and J dropped 5 bases, with 21 bases sitting between them. The CDR3 covers 16 residues. Germline V CDR1 and CDR2: SQVTM, ANQGSEA. CDR3 nucleotides: TGCAGCGTTGGACAGGGATCCGGGAGAGGGAACAATGAGCAGTTCTTC. It translates to CSVGQGSGRGNNEQFF.

In this sample, this clone turned up once. The V and J genes are TRBV5-1 and TRBJ2-6; D is undetermined. V was trimmed by 0 bases and J by 5 bases, leaving 12 bases between them. CDR1 is SGHRS, CDR2 YFSETQ, per germline. CDR3 length: 16 residues. CDR3 nucleotides: TGCGCCAGCAGCTTGGGCCAGGCGATTAGGGCCAACGTCCTGACTTTC. Protein product: CASSLGQAIRANVLTF.

The chain joins TRBV4-1 to TRBJ2-7; D perhaps matches TRBD2 (6 bases). CDR3 length: 16 residues. Per germline, CDR1 MGHRA and CDR2 YSYEKL. The V and J ends lost 6 bases and 3 bases respectively, with 21 bases between them. This CDR3 is CASSSTLMEGGYEQYF. CDR3 sequence (DNA): TGCGCCAGCAGTTCGACCCTTATGGAGGGAGGCTACGAGCAGTACTTC.

V usage is TRBV23-1 and J usage is TRBJ1-5; 8 positions match TRBD1. TRBV23-1 is given ORF status, its function remaining uncertain. CDR3 length: 16 residues. V lost 2 bases and J lost 0; bases outside the gene matches: 3. The CDR3 sequence is CASSQRTGNSNQPQHF. CDR3 DNA sequence: TGCGCCAGCAGTCAAAGGACAGGGAATAGCAATCAGCCCCAGCATTTT.

The V gene is TRBV28, the J gene TRBJ2-5; D remains unclear. The CDR3 spans 16 residues. CDR1 MDHEN and CDR2 SYDVKM come from the germline V gene. Deletions cut 1 base from V and 4 bases from J, with 16 bases between. The CDR3 nucleotides are TGTGCCAGCAGTTTATTGGGTTCGGCAGGACGAGAGACCCAGTACTTC. Encoded protein: CASSLLGSAGRETQYF.

The V and J genes are TRBV10-2 and TRBJ2-7, with D unresolved. Looked up from germline, CDR1 is WSHSY and CDR2 is SAAADI. V was cut by 4 bases and J by 0 bases, with 7 bases left in between. The CDR3 contains 13 residues. The CDR3 nucleotides read TGCGCCAGCAGTGTATTGTCCTCCTACGAGCAGTACTTC. Translation: CASSVLSSYEQYF.